These T cell receptor beta chains were read from a single sample in a study of T cell responses to AZD1222 COVID-19 vaccine. Data came from immunoSEQ multiplex PCR; TCRdb stores just in-frame clones and leaves some out. The sample contains tens of thousands of clones, roughly 90% of which appear only once. The specimen comprised peripheral blood, sampled on day 0 of AZD1222 vaccination. These receptors were taken from an adult in good health. Each CDR3 is given with its conserved first and last residue. The D gene is left open where the match is weak. Only part of the rows carry a size: once, few, many, or a class if the clone is expanded.

. . TRBJ1-1 TRBV7-2 TGTGCCAGCAGCTTGGGGCTCCGCAGGAACACTGAAGCTTTCTTT CASSLGLRRNTEAFF
. TRBD2 TRBJ2-3 TRBV9 TGTGCCAGCAGCGTAGGCGGGGGTTCCGATACGCAGTATTTT CASSVGGGSDTQYF
. . TRBJ1-5 TRBV3-1/TRBV3-2 TGTGCCAGCAGCCAAGGGAGCAATCAGCCCCAGCATTTT CASSQGSNQPQHF
. . TRBJ1-1 TRBV4-3 TGCGCCAGCAGCCAAGGGAACACCTACATGAACACTGAAGCTTTCTTT CASSQGNTYMNTEAFF
once . TRBJ2-7 TRBV6-7 TGTGCCAGCAGCCTCCGTAGCCACTACTACGAGCAGTACTTC CASSLRSHYYEQYF
few TRBD2 TRBJ2-4 TRBV4-3 TGCGCCAGCAGCCAAGCGGGCGGGGGGGCTGACATTCAGTACTTC CASSQAGGGADIQYF
. . TRBJ2-1 TRBV29-1 TGCTCCTGTCCCCTTTTTGGCAATGAGCAGTTCTTC CSCPLFGNEQFF
. . TRBJ1-4 TRBV10-2 TGCGCCAGCTCACGAGCGGACAGTCAAGAAAAACTGTTTTTT CASSRADSQEKLFF
once . TRBJ1-3 TRBV10-3 TGTGCCATCAGTGTTGAATCAGGAGGAAACACCATATATTTT CAISVESGGNTIYF
. . TRBJ2-1 TRBV2 TGTGCCAGCAAAGGCAATGAGCAGTTCTTC CASKGNEQFF
. . TRBJ2-1 TRBV3-1/TRBV3-2 TGTGCCAGCAGCCAAGAGGGGGGGCTAGGAAATGAGCAGTTCTTC CASSQEGGLGNEQFF
. TRBD2 TRBJ2-7 TRBV7-2 TGTGCCAGCAGCCGTGGACTAGCGGGGGACGTTCGGAACGAGCAGTACTTC CASSRGLAGDVRNEQYF
. TRBD1 TRBJ1-5 TRBV7-2 TGTGCCAGCAGCTCACAGGGGGCCAATCAGCCCCAGCATTTT CASSSQGANQPQHF
. TRBD1 TRBJ1-5 TRBV5-8 TGTGCCAGCAGCTTGGAGACAGGGGGCAATCAGCCCCAGCATTTT CASSLETGGNQPQHF
. TRBD2 TRBJ2-1 TRBV7-3 TGTGCCAGCAGCCCCTGGGGTAGCGGGAGGAACTACAATGAGCAGTTCTTC CASSPWGSGRNYNEQFF
. TRBD1 TRBJ1-2 TRBV7-9 TGTGCCAGCAGCTCCTCAGGGGGTGATGGCTACACCTTC CASSSSGGDGYTF
. TRBD2 TRBJ2-3 TRBV13 TGTGCCAGCAGCTTTCTGGCCGTCGGGACTAGCGGTTTCACAGATACGCAGTATTTT CASSFLAVGTSGFTDTQYF
. TRBD1 TRBJ1-6 TRBV7-6 TGTGCCAGCAGCCCCGAGGGACAGGTAGAATCACCCCTCCACTTT CASSPEGQVESPLHF
once . TRBJ1-6 TRBV7-8 TGTGCCAGCAGCACAGGTATACAGAATCCCCTCCACTTT CASSTGIQNPLHF
few TRBD1 TRBJ2-2 TRBV9 TGTGCCAGCAGCCCACAGGGGGCCGGGGAGCTGTTTTTT CASSPQGAGELFF
. . TRBJ1-4 TRBV19 TGTGCCAGTAGTACCCTCCTCGGTGAAAAACTGTTTTTT CASSTLLGEKLFF
. TRBD1 TRBJ2-7 TRBV29-1 TGCAGCGTTGAGAAGGGACAGGGGGCGTCCGAGCAGTACTTC CSVEKGQGASEQYF
. . TRBJ1-5 TRBV6-2/TRBV6-3 TGTGCCAGCAGTACAGGGTTCGTTCAGCCCCAGCATTTT CASSTGFVQPQHF
once . TRBJ2-1 TRBV27 TGTGCCTCCCGCAATCTTAGTACGGGATCCTACAATGAGCAGTTCTTC CASRNLSTGSYNEQFF
. TRBD1 TRBJ2-1 TRBV7-9 TGTGCCAGCAGCCACCGGGACAGGCCCTACAATGAGCAGTTCTTC CASSHRDRPYNEQFF
. TRBD1 TRBJ1-2 TRBV6-2/TRBV6-3 TGTGCCAGCAGTTACTCGGGACAGGGGATCAACTATGGCTACACCTTC CASSYSGQGINYGYTF
once . TRBJ1-1 TRBV29-1 TGCAGCGTTGAGGGACAAATCAACACTGAAGCTTTCTTT CSVEGQINTEAFF
. . TRBJ1-5 TRBV28 TGTGCCAGCAGTTCCCCCGGGGCAGGAAATCAGCCCCAGCATTTT CASSSPGAGNQPQHF
. . TRBJ1-1 TRBV9 TGTGCCAGCAGCGCCCAACAGGGAAATACTGAAGCTTTCTTT CASSAQQGNTEAFF
. . TRBJ1-2 TRBV7-2 TGTGCCAGCAGCTTAGCGGGGACGGGCTATGGCTACACCTTC CASSLAGTGYGYTF
. TRBD1 TRBJ1-5 TRBV2 TGTGCCAGCAGTGATACAGGGGGACAGCCCCAGCATTTT CASSDTGGQPQHF
. . TRBJ1-2 TRBV20-1 TGCATCCTACCTAGGGATGGCTACACCTTC CILPRDGYTF
. . TRBJ2-6 TRBV6-5 TGTGCCAGCACTACTTTCCAGGCCAACGTCCTGACTTTC CASTTFQANVLTF
. TRBD1 TRBJ1-1 TRBV11-3 TGTGCCAGCAGCCCCGGACAGGGTGGGGACACTGAAGCTTTCTTT CASSPGQGGDTEAFF
. . TRBJ2-3 TRBV5-5 TGTGCCAGCAGCTTGGGGCGGGATACGCAGTATTTT CASSLGRDTQYF
. TRBD1 TRBJ2-2 TRBV7-2 TGTGCCAGCAACCGGGGCCAGGGGGCCGTCGGGGAGCTGTTTTTT CASNRGQGAVGELFF
. . TRBJ2-7 TRBV4-3 TGCGCCAGCAGCCAAGTGGCAGGGGTCGACGAGCAGTACTTC CASSQVAGVDEQYF
. . TRBJ2-7 TRBV7-9 TGTGCCAGCAGCAATAGTCCGGGGGTGGAGCAGTACTTC CASSNSPGVEQYF
few . TRBJ2-5 TRBV11-1 TGTGCCAGCAGCACCCGACGCACCAAAGAGACCCAGTACTTC CASSTRRTKETQYF
. . TRBJ2-5 TRBV21-1 TGTGCCAGCCCGGGGGGGGGCAGGGAGACCCAGTACTTC CASPGGGRETQYF
. . TRBJ2-6 TRBV5-1 TGCGCCAGCAGCTTGAGTGGCCTTATCTCTGGGGCCAACGTCCTGACTTTC CASSLSGLISGANVLTF
once . TRBJ1-6 TRBV27 TGTGCCAGCAGTTACAGGCCGTATAATTCACCCCTCCACTTT CASSYRPYNSPLHF
. TRBD1 TRBJ1-2 TRBV10-3 TGTGCCATCAGTTTAAATACAGGGGGCGCGGATGGCTACACCTTC CAISLNTGGADGYTF